This entry features one T cell receptor beta chain sequence. The antigen is unknown. This sample was taken from a study of cytomegalovirus exposure and HLA in healthy donors. The junction had 12 bases not matched to a gene; V was cut back by 4 bases and J by 6 bases. Per the germline V gene, CDR1 is PRHDT and CDR2 is FYEKMQ (reference sequence). The CDR3 is made up of 16 amino acids. These donors were members of the roughly 120-subject validation cohort, a group separate from the approximately 640-subject first cohort. General study points: In vitro checks showed that a few CMV-associated chains really do target CMV antigens. According to the study, approximately 150 TCR beta chains were cytomegalovirus-associated.

The data were produced by immunoSEQ multiplex PCR, yet TCRdb's version contains in-frame clones alone and is incomplete. This sample has roughly 120,000 clones, with roughly 90% found just once. This clonotype was sampled from a woman aged 18-29 years in good health and CMV-seropositive. The V call is TRBV13, the J call TRBJ2-1; 7 bases match TRBD1. The sequenced sample was PBMCs. CDR3 bases: TGTGCCAGCAGCTCACGACAGGGATCCGTGGGCAATGAGCAGTTCTTC. Translation gives CASSSRQGSVGNEQFF.